These 3 T cell receptor beta chains were sequenced from one sample in a study of blood T cells in healthy people across ages. A sample-barcoded 5' primer and a J-beta primer mix were used in a second PCR of roughly 6 to 12 cycles. TCRdb fed the 5' RACE reads into MiXCR, producing one record per CDR3 protein. The data show hundreds of thousands of distinct CDR3 sequences, around three fifths seen once. What was sequenced was blood. The origin of the receptors is a man in his forties in good health.

The V gene is TRBV5-1, the J gene TRBJ2-4; 13 bases are a match to TRBD2. The V and J ends lost 4 bases and 6 bases, in that order; junction bases with no gene match: 16. The CDR3 length is 19 residues. Germline loops: CDR1 SGHRS, CDR2 YFSETQ. CDR3 sequence: CASSRILGLAGKAPNIQYF. The CDR3 DNA reads as TGCGCCAGCAGCCGGATTCTGGGACTAGCGGGAAAAGCCCCAAACATTCAGTACTTC. The full variable domain, completed using reference TRBV5-1 and TRBJ2-4, is KAGVTQTPRYLIKTRGQQVTLSCSPISGHRSVSWYQQTPGQGLQFLFEYFSETQRNKGNFPGRFSGRQFSNSRSEMNVSTLELGDSALYLCASSRILGLAGKAPNIQYFGAGTRLSVL.

The V call is TRBV6-2 or TRBV6-3, the J call TRBJ2-5, with D tentatively TRBD1 or TRBD2 (5 bases each). TRBJ2-7 matches the DNA end more closely, so the J call is doubtful. The CDR3 has 14 residues. Germline CDR1 MNHEY, CDR2 SVGEGT. The CDR3 DNA follows: TGTGCCAGCAGTACCATCCGGGACCGGGGCGAGCAGTACTTC. It codes for CASSTIRDRGEQYF.

The rearrangement joins TRBV20-1 to TRBJ2-7, with 11 bases identical to TRBD2. The ends lost 1 base at V and 7 bases at J; junction bases unmatched: 3. This CDR3 has 13 residues. CDR1 is DFQATT, CDR2 SNEGSKA, per germline (reference sequence). The CDR3 reads CSARVSGREEQYF. CDR3 DNA: TGCAGTGCTAGAGTTAGCGGGAGGGAGGAGCAGTACTTC.